One sample yielded the 3 T cell receptor beta chains listed below, sequenced in a study of shared clonotypes between healthy human individuals. Profiling relied on immunoSEQ multiplex PCR, and the TCRdb table lists in-frame clones only, not all of them. Of approximately 2.5 million clones in the sample, around 90% were seen once. The sequencing input was naive CD4+ T cells sorted from blood. The subset denotes: CD45RA+ positively selected. These receptors all come from a man younger than 35 in good health.

This chain connects TRBV6-1 to TRBJ2-5; D may match TRBD1 or TRBD2 (5 bases each). The germline gives CDR1 MNHNS, CDR2 SASEGT. This CDR3 contains 14 residues. The CDR3 DNA reads TGTAGTGGGGGATTGGGACGGCCTCCGGAGACCCAGTACTTC. This translates into CSGGLGRPPETQYF.

The table lists this clone with a few counts. The rearrangement uses TRBV28 and TRBJ1-1; possible D gene TRBD1, 5 bases. The length of the CDR3 is 14 residues. Germline V gives CDR1 MDHEN, CDR2 SYDVKM. Deletions cut 5 bases from V and 5 bases from J, with 15 bases between. The CDR3 spells CASSLHGALTEAFF. CDR3 sequence (DNA): TGTGCCAGCAGTCTCCACGGGGCCCTGACTGAAGCTTTCTTT.

The chain links TRBV2 to TRBJ2-3, with D perhaps being TRBD1 or TRBD2 (6 bases each). The germline CDR1 and CDR2 sequences are SNHLY and FYNNEI. V was pared by 5 bases and J by 2 bases, with 14 bases between. The CDR3 length is 15 residues. The CDR3 protein is CASSPGAGDTDTQYF. CDR3 DNA: TGTGCCAGCAGTCCGGGGGCAGGGGACACAGATACGCAGTATTTT.